Shown below are 8 T cell receptor beta chains from a single sample sequenced in a study of response to subunit inactivated influenza vaccine. TCRdb re-called the RT-PCR reads with MiXCR, one entry per CDR3 protein. Of about 650,000 distinct CDR3 sequences in the sample, around 15% were seen once. Source: PBMCs from blood, taken less than 15 days before vaccination. Receptors originate from a man aged 45-65 years who received an inactivated influenza vaccine.

At least ten counts were recorded for this clonotype. The gene calls are TRBV24-1 and TRBJ2-5; D might be TRBD2 (5 bases). This CDR3 has 14 residues. The V end lost 3 bases, the J end lost 5 bases, and 12 bases lay between the germline ends. Germline CDR1 and CDR2: KGHDR and SFDVKD. The CDR3 protein is CATSDRLAEETQYF. CDR3 bases: TGTGCCACCAGTGATCGGCTAGCTGAGGAGACCCAGTACTTC.

The chain carries TRBV20-1 and TRBJ2-3, with TRBD2 matching over 7 bases. Germline CDR1 and CDR2: DFQATT and SNEGSKA (reference sequence). V lost 6 bases, J lost 0 bases, and 6 bases stayed unmatched. This CDR3 region has 14 residues. CDR3 in amino acids: CSADRGGSTDTQYF. CDR3 sequence (DNA): TGCAGTGCCGACCGCGGGGGTAGCACAGATACGCAGTATTTT.

This chain connects TRBV12-3 or TRBV12-4 to TRBJ2-4; unclear D gene. This CDR3 comprises 14 residues. V was clipped by 7 bases and J by 0 bases, with 10 bases between them. The CDR3 coding sequence is TGTGCCAGCATGTTCTCCCAAGCCAAAAACATTCAGTACTTC. It translates to CASMFSQAKNIQYF.

This chain uses TRBV29-1 with TRBJ2-3, with D perhaps matching TRBD1 or TRBD2 (5 bases each). Trimming left V 6 bases short and J 4 bases short, with 17 bases between. The germline V gene encodes CDR1 SQVTM and CDR2 ANQGSEA. The CDR3 spans 14 residues. DNA for the CDR3: TGCAGCGTCGGCGCGGCAGGGCGGGCAGATACGCAGTATTTT. This encodes CSVGAAGRADTQYF.

This clonotype showed up many times. The chain carries TRBV20-1 and TRBJ2-1, with D hard to call. V was cut by 0 bases and J by 5 bases, with 14 bases left in between. CDR3 size: 15 residues. Germline V gives CDR1 DFQATT, CDR2 SNEGSKA (reference sequence). CDR3 bases: TGCAGTGCTAGAGATCGCTGGGCAGTAAACAATGAGCAGTTCTTC. As protein: CSARDRWAVNNEQFF.

The rearrangement uses TRBV28 and TRBJ2-3; D is undetermined. V was pared by 2 bases and J by 8 bases, with 8 bases between. The CDR3 loop spans 12 amino acids. Germline assignment: CDR1 MDHEN and CDR2 SYDVKM. The DNA for the CDR3 is TGTGCCAGCAGTTTAAGGGCATCTACGCAGTATTTT. Translating gives CASSLRASTQYF.

This clonotype came up a few times. V and J are TRBV20-1 and TRBJ2-7; 9 nucleotides match TRBD1. The CDR3 totals 12 residues. Germline trimming cut 7 bases from V and 5 bases from J; bases unmatched to any gene: 6. Germline values: CDR1 DFQATT, CDR2 SNEGSKA (reference sequence). The CDR3 region has the DNA TGCAGTGGTTACCGGGACAGGGACGAGCAGTACTTC. This translates into CSGYRDRDEQYF.

The CDR3 is CASSLRQGDYNEQFF. The DNA for the CDR3 is TGTGCCAGCAGCTTAAGGCAGGGGGATTACAATGAGCAGTTCTTC. The chain carries TRBV11-1 and TRBJ2-1; 7 nucleotides agree with TRBD1. Trimming at V came to 2 bases and at J to 4 bases, leaving 5 bases not matched to a gene. In germline, CDR1 is SGHAT, CDR2 FQDESV (reference sequence). The CDR3 length is 15 residues.